This T cell receptor (beta chain) comes out of a study of vaccination and CD4 T cells after COVID-19. On the study more broadly: Under 10 convalescent patients had mild and one had severe PCR-confirmed SARS-CoV-2 disease.

Treatment of the sample: roughly ten-day PBMC culture with coronavirus spike peptide pools or control peptides (ViraFEST assay). Following a culture period (10 days), negative selection was used to isolate CD4+ T cells. Concerning this clonotype: No antigen is known for it.

Findings and caveats of the study: Rising from 21 to 38, the median of SARS-CoV-2-reactive clonotypes did not change significantly.

The junction had 8 bases not matched to a gene; V was cut back by 4 bases and J by 6 bases. CDR1 and CDR2 (germline): DFQATT, SNEGSKA (reference sequence). The CDR3 length is 15 residues. An Oncomine TCR Beta short-read assay was used to sequence the DNA from cultured CD4+ T cells. In this case, cultured CD4+ T cells provided the extracted genomic DNA. Via MiXCR, TCRdb re-called the PCR reads, giving one row per CDR3 protein. The sample has some 11,000 distinct CDR3 sequences; around 75% are singletons. The sequencing input was CD4+ T cells from blood, cultured in vitro. The TCR sequence derives from a human donor who had recovered from COVID-19. The rearrangement joins TRBV20-1 to TRBJ2-7; 14 bases agree with TRBD2. For the CDR3, the DNA is TGCAGTGCTATTATAACGACTAGCGGGAGGGGCGAGCAGTACTTC. Its translation is CSAIITTSGRGEQYF.